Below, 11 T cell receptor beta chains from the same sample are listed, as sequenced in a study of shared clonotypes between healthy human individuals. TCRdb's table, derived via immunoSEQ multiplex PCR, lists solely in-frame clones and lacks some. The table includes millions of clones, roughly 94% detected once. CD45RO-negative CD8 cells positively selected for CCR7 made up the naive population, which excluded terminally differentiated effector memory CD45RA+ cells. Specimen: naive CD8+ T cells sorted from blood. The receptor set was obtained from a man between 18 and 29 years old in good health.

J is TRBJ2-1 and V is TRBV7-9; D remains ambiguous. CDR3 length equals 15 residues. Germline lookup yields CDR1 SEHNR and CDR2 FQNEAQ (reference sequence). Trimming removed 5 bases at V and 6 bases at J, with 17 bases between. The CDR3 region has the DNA TGTGCCAGCAGCCGAGCCCGGGCTGGGGTCAATGAGCAGTTCTTC. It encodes CASSRARAGVNEQFF.

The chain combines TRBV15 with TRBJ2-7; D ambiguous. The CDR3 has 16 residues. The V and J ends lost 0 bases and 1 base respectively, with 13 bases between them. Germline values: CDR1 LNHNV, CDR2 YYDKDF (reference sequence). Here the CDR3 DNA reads TGTGCCACCAGCAGAGATAAGGACGGAGTGTCCTACGAGCAGTACTTC. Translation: CATSRDKDGVSYEQYF.

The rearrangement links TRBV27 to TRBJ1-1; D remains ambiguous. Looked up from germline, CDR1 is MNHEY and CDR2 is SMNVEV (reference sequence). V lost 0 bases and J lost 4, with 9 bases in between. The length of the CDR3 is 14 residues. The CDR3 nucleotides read TGTGCCAGCAGTTTATCGTGGGAGGGCACTGAAGCTTTCTTT. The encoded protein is CASSLSWEGTEAFF.

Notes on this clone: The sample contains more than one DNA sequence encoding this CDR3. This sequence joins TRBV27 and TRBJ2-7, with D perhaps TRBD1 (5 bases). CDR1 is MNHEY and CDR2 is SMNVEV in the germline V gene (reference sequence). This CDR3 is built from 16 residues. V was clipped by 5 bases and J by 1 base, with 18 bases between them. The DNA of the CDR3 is TGTGCCAGCAGTCCCTCCACAGGTCCCCTTTCCTACGAGCAGTACTTC. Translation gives CASSPSTGPLSYEQYF.

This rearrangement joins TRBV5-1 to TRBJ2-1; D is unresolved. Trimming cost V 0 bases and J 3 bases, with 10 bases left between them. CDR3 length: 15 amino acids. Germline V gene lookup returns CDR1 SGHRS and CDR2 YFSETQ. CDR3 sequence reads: CASSLAADHYNEQFF. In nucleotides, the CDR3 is TGCGCCAGCAGCTTGGCGGCAGACCACTACAATGAGCAGTTCTTC.

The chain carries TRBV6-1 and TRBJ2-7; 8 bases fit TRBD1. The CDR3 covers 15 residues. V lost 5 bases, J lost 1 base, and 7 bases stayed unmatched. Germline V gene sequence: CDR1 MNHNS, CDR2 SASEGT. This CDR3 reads CASSQDRGWSYEQYF. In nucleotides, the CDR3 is TGTGCCAGCAGTCAAGACAGGGGTTGGTCCTACGAGCAGTACTTC.

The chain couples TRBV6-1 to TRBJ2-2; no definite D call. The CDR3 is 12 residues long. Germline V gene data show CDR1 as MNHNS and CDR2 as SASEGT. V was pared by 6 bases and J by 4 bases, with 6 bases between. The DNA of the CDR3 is TGTGCCAGCAGGTTGGGCACCGGGGAGCTGTTTTTT. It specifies CASRLGTGELFF.

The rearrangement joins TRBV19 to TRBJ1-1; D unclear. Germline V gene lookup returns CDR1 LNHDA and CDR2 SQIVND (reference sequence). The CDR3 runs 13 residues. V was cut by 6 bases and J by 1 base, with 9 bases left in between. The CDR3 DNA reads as TGTGCCAGTAGGGCGGTGGGGAACACTGAAGCTTTCTTT. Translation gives CASRAVGNTEAFF. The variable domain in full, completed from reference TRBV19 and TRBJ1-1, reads DGGITQSPKYLFRKEGQNVTLSCEQNLNHDAMYWYRQDPGQGLRLIYYSQIVNDFQKGDIAEGYSVSREKKESFPLTVTSAQKNPTAFYLCASRAVGNTEAFFGQGTRLTVV.

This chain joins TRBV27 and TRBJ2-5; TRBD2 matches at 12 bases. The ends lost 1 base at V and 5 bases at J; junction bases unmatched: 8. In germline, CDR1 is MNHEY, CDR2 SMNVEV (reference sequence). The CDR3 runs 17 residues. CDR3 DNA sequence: TGTGCCAGCAGTTTATTATCTAGCGGGGGGGCCGCCGAGACCCAGTACTTC. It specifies CASSLLSSGGAAETQYF.

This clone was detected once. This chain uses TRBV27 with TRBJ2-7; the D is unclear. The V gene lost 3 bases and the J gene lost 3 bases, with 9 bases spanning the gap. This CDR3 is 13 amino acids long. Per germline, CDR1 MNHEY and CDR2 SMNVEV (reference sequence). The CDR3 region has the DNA TGTGCCAGCAGTTTGAACAGCCTCTACGAGCAGTACTTC. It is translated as CASSLNSLYEQYF.

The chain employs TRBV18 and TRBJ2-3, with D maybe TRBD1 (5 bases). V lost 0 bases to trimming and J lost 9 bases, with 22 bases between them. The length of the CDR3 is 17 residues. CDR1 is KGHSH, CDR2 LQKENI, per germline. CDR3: CASSPPIVGAQSITQYF. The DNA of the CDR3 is TGTGCCAGCTCACCACCCATAGTAGGGGCCCAGTCTATCACGCAGTATTTT.